This is a list of T cell receptor beta chains from one sample in a study of cytomegalovirus exposure and HLA in healthy donors. TCRdb keeps only in-frame clones here, not all; method: immunoSEQ multiplex PCR. The sample holds about 91,000 clones; roughly nine tenths are singletons and the top ten take 9.2%. The source material was PBMCs. These receptors were taken from a man under 40 in good health and CMV-seropositive. Each CDR3 is given with its conserved first and last residue. D genes are given only for firm matches. For some rows the clone size is stated as once, few or many, or as a class when expanded; others skip it.

j_gene: TRBJ1-1
d_gene: TRBD1
v_gene: TRBV19
len: 18
abundance: .
CDR3aa: CASSWDRGRGLRNTEAFF
CDR3nt: TGTGCCAGTAGCTGGGACAGGGGACGGGGCCTCCGGAACACTGAAGCTTTCTTT

j_gene: TRBJ2-1
d_gene: .
v_gene: TRBV4-1
len: 13
abundance: .
CDR3aa: CASSQDWRGEQFF
CDR3nt: TGCGCCAGCAGCCAAGACTGGCGCGGTGAGCAGTTCTTC

j_gene: TRBJ2-2
d_gene: .
v_gene: TRBV19
len: 15
abundance: .
CDR3aa: CASSRSDLPTGELFF
CDR3nt: TGTGCCAGTAGCCGAAGCGACTTGCCCACCGGGGAGCTGTTTTTT

j_gene: TRBJ1-5
d_gene: .
v_gene: TRBV30
len: 15
abundance: .
CDR3aa: CAWSPGGGRDQPQHF
CDR3nt: TGTGCCTGGAGCCCCGGGGGAGGTAGGGATCAGCCCCAGCATTTT

j_gene: TRBJ1-5
d_gene: .
v_gene: TRBV27
len: 15
abundance: .
CDR3aa: CASTPSGNSNQPQHF
CDR3nt: TGTGCCAGCACTCCCAGCGGTAATAGCAATCAGCCCCAGCATTTT

j_gene: TRBJ2-2
d_gene: .
v_gene: TRBV4-2
len: 18
abundance: .
CDR3aa: CASSQVPVGGPTAGELFF
CDR3nt: TGTGCCAGCAGCCAAGTACCAGTCGGGGGGCCAACTGCCGGGGAGCTGTTTTTT

j_gene: TRBJ2-7
d_gene: .
v_gene: TRBV4-1
len: 14
abundance: .
CDR3aa: CASSQDWRVYEQYF
CDR3nt: TGCGCCAGCAGCCAGGACTGGAGGGTCTACGAGCAGTACTTC

j_gene: TRBJ2-7
d_gene: .
v_gene: TRBV5-1
len: 14
abundance: .
CDR3aa: CASSLWAVTYEQYF
CDR3nt: TGCGCCAGCAGCTTGTGGGCAGTTACCTACGAGCAGTACTTC

j_gene: TRBJ2-5
d_gene: .
v_gene: TRBV27
len: 13
abundance: once
CDR3aa: CASSSASQEAQYF
CDR3nt: TGTGCCAGCAGTTCGGCTAGTCAAGAGGCCCAGTACTTC

j_gene: TRBJ1-2
d_gene: TRBD1
v_gene: TRBV27
len: 13
abundance: .
CDR3aa: CASKGQGGGGYTF
CDR3nt: TGTGCCAGCAAAGGACAGGGAGGAGGTGGCTACACCTTC

j_gene: TRBJ2-5
d_gene: TRBD2
v_gene: TRBV5-1
len: 15
abundance: .
CDR3aa: CASSLGLADQETQYF
CDR3nt: TGCGCCAGCAGCTTGGGACTAGCGGACCAAGAGACCCAGTACTTC

j_gene: TRBJ1-1
d_gene: .
v_gene: TRBV18
len: 13
abundance: .
CDR3aa: CASSPGQNTEAFF
CDR3nt: TGTGCCAGCTCACCGGGACAAAACACTGAAGCTTTCTTT

j_gene: TRBJ2-7
d_gene: TRBD1
v_gene: TRBV6-5
len: 14
abundance: .
CDR3aa: CASRLTGALYEQYF
CDR3nt: TGTGCCAGCAGGTTAACAGGGGCCCTCTACGAGCAGTACTTC

j_gene: TRBJ2-1
d_gene: .
v_gene: TRBV19
len: 14
abundance: few
CDR3aa: CASSYKGSYNEQFF
CDR3nt: TGTGCCAGTAGTTACAAGGGGTCCTACAATGAGCAGTTCTTC

j_gene: TRBJ1-2
d_gene: TRBD1
v_gene: TRBV5-4
len: 14
abundance: .
CDR3aa: CASSKPGGEYGYTF
CDR3nt: TGTGCCAGCAGCAAGCCAGGGGGCGAGTATGGCTACACCTTC

j_gene: TRBJ1-2
d_gene: TRBD1
v_gene: TRBV5-1
len: 14
abundance: .
CDR3aa: CASSLSTGAGGYTF
CDR3nt: TGCGCCAGCAGCCTATCTACAGGGGCGGGCGGCTACACCTTC

j_gene: TRBJ2-7
d_gene: TRBD1
v_gene: TRBV7-8
len: 18
abundance: .
CDR3aa: CASSLRGFGTGGRGEQYF
CDR3nt: TGTGCCAGCAGCCTAAGGGGTTTCGGGACAGGGGGTCGAGGCGAGCAGTACTTC

j_gene: TRBJ2-5
d_gene: .
v_gene: TRBV6-4
len: 16
abundance: .
CDR3aa: CASRPRQRQYQETQYF
CDR3nt: TGTGCCAGCAGGCCCCGTCAGCGGCAGTACCAAGAGACCCAGTACTTC

j_gene: TRBJ2-7
d_gene: .
v_gene: TRBV11-2
len: 15
abundance: .
CDR3aa: CASSLDRGTPYEQYF
CDR3nt: TGTGCCAGCAGCTTAGATCGGGGGACTCCCTACGAGCAGTACTTC

j_gene: TRBJ1-2
d_gene: .
v_gene: TRBV29-1
len: 14
abundance: .
CDR3aa: CSVEAPGQPYGYTF
CDR3nt: TGCAGCGTTGAAGCACCGGGACAACCCTATGGCTACACCTTC

j_gene: TRBJ2-2
d_gene: .
v_gene: TRBV6-6
len: 14
abundance: .
CDR3aa: CASRKGENTGELFF
CDR3nt: TGTGCCAGCAGGAAAGGGGAGAACACCGGGGAGCTGTTTTTT

j_gene: TRBJ2-5
d_gene: TRBD2
v_gene: TRBV6-5
len: 14
abundance: once
CDR3aa: CASSRTSGIETQYF
CDR3nt: TGTGCCAGCAGTAGGACTAGCGGGATCGAGACCCAGTACTTC

j_gene: TRBJ2-5
d_gene: TRBD2
v_gene: TRBV10-1
len: 17
abundance: .
CDR3aa: CASSESTRTSGRETQYF
CDR3nt: TGCGCCAGCAGTGAGTCGACTCGGACTAGCGGGAGGGAGACCCAGTACTTC

j_gene: TRBJ1-4
d_gene: .
v_gene: TRBV4-2
len: 15
abundance: .
CDR3aa: CASSPSSGAYEKLFF
CDR3nt: TGTGCCAGCAGCCCAAGTTCAGGGGCCTATGAAAAACTGTTTTTT

j_gene: TRBJ1-2
d_gene: TRBD1
v_gene: TRBV5-8
len: 15
abundance: .
CDR3aa: CASSPTDRGNYGYTF
CDR3nt: TGTGCCAGCAGCCCTACGGACAGGGGAAACTATGGCTACACCTTC

j_gene: TRBJ1-2
d_gene: .
v_gene: TRBV4-2
len: 16
abundance: .
CDR3aa: CASSQDTEGRDYGYTF
CDR3nt: TGTGCCAGCAGCCAAGATACGGAGGGGAGGGACTATGGCTACACCTTC